The 30 T cell receptor beta chains below all came from one sample that was sequenced in a study of monozygotic twins with inflammatory bowel disease. TCRdb reprocessed the 5' RACE reads; each CDR3 protein has one entry and no DNA is given. In total, the table holds 300,000 to 400,000 distinct CDR3 sequences. Sequencing used blood. The source is a human donor with ulcerative colitis or Crohn's disease, or a healthy co-twin of an affected twin (not recorded which).

The J gene is TRBJ2-7, the V gene TRBV28; without DNA, the TCRdb call of TRBD1 cannot be checked. The CDR3 covers 15 residues. Germline CDR1 is MDHEN and CDR2 is SYDVKM. The CDR3 loop reads CASSYRDRLSYEQYF.

CDR3 sequence reads: CASTLLAAQYF. The J gene is TRBJ2-3, the V gene TRBV12-3 or TRBV12-4; TCRdb selects TRBD2, and the lack of DNA leaves this call unchecked. This CDR3 region has 11 residues.

The chain combines TRBV5-1 with TRBJ2-7; TCRdb reports TRBD2, a call that lacks DNA to check it against. The CDR3 has 15 residues. Germline assignment: CDR1 SGHRS and CDR2 YFSETQ. CDR3 protein: CSSSLDGRGAYEQYF. Looking up the rest from reference TRBV5-1 and TRBJ2-7 gives the full variable domain: KAGVTQTPRYLIKTRGQQVTLSCSPISGHRSVSWYQQTPGQGLQFLFEYFSETQRNKGNFPGRFSGRQFSNSRSEMNVSTLELGDSALYLCSSSLDGRGAYEQYFGPGTRLTVT.

The chain uses TRBV3-1 and TRBJ2-1; TCRdb's assignment of TRBD1 cannot be checked, as there is no DNA. Germline V CDR1 and CDR2: LGHDT, YNNKEL (reference sequence). The CDR3 consists of 16 residues. CDR3 in amino acids: CASSQDISLRDRGQFF.

The chain couples TRBV4-1 to TRBJ1-1; TCRdb designates TRBD1, a call that cannot be tested without DNA. This CDR3 comprises 15 residues. Germline V CDR1 and CDR2: MGHRA, YSYEKL. The chain's CDR3 is CASSQVIRVNTEAFF.

This chain connects TRBV5-1 to TRBJ2-5; the TCRdb D gene call, TRBD1, has no DNA to confirm it. The CDR3 is 14 amino acids. Germline assignment: CDR1 SGHRS and CDR2 YFSETQ. CDR3 sequence reads: CASSGTGVMETQYF. Full variable domain (remainder filled in from reference TRBV5-1 and TRBJ2-5): KAGVTQTPRYLIKTRGQQVTLSCSPISGHRSVSWYQQTPGQGLQFLFEYFSETQRNKGNFPGRFSGRQFSNSRSEMNVSTLELGDSALYLCASSGTGVMETQYFGPGTRLLVL.

The chain combines TRBV12-3 or TRBV12-4 with TRBJ2-5; absent DNA, TCRdb's TRBD1 call cannot be checked. The CDR3 is made up of 15 amino acids. The CDR3 reads CASSFRGGHQETQYF.

The CDR3 here is CASSLKLAGYYNEQFF. The chain uses TRBV5-1 and TRBJ2-1; the D call from TCRdb, TRBD2, cannot be confirmed without DNA. CDR3 size: 16 residues. CDR1 and CDR2 from the germline V gene are SGHRS and YFSETQ.

The gene calls are TRBV28 and TRBJ2-7; TCRdb picks TRBD1, but there is no DNA to check that call. Germline V gene lookup returns CDR1 MDHEN and CDR2 SYDVKM. The CDR3 sequence is 15 residues long. The CDR3 region is CASSFGRGSSYEQYF. Combining the CDR3 with reference TRBV28 and TRBJ2-7 gives the whole variable domain DVKVTQSSRYLVKRTGEKVFLECVQDMDHENMFWYRQDPGLGLRLIYFSYDVKMKEKGDIPEGYSVSREKKERFSLILESASTNQTSMYLCASSFGRGSSYEQYFGPGTRLTVT.

V and J are TRBV5-4 and TRBJ1-2. Per germline, CDR1 SGHNT and CDR2 YYREEE (reference sequence). The CDR3 consists of 12 residues. CDR3: CASRTLSGGYTF.

This sequence joins TRBV5-1 and TRBJ2-5. Germline values: CDR1 SGHRS, CDR2 YFSETQ. This CDR3 spans 14 amino acids. Here the CDR3 reads CASSPLRDLETQYF.

The rearrangement uses TRBV12-3 or TRBV12-4 and TRBJ2-1. The CDR3 runs 15 residues. The CDR3 loop reads CASSFELPTYNEQFF.

The chain uses TRBV20-1 and TRBJ2-1; checking the TCRdb D call of TRBD2 is not possible without DNA. Per germline, CDR1 DFQATT and CDR2 SNEGSKA (reference sequence). CDR3 size: 16 residues. CDR3 region: CSARTSGAQSYNEQFF.

The chain uses TRBV28 and TRBJ2-7; lacking DNA, the TRBD2 call made by TCRdb goes unchecked. CDR1 is MDHEN and CDR2 is SYDVKM in the germline V gene. This CDR3 is 15 amino acids long. CDR3 loop: CASTFSGLALYEQYF. The full variable domain, rest sourced from reference TRBV28 and TRBJ2-7, is DVKVTQSSRYLVKRTGEKVFLECVQDMDHENMFWYRQDPGLGLRLIYFSYDVKMKEKGDIPEGYSVSREKKERFSLILESASTNQTSMYLCASTFSGLALYEQYFGPGTRLTVT.

The V call is TRBV15, the J call TRBJ2-7; the D call of TRBD2 rests on TCRdb alone, since no DNA is present to check it. The V gene's germline CDR1 is LNHNV and CDR2 YYDKDF (reference sequence). CDR3 length equals 14 residues. The CDR3 protein is CATSRDGGGYEQYF. Full variable domain (missing parts from reference TRBV15 and TRBJ2-7): DAMVIQNPRYQVTQFGKPVTLSCSQTLNHNVMYWYQQKSSQAPKLLFHYYDKDFNNEADTPDNFQSRRPNTSFCFLDIRSPGLGDTAMYLCATSRDGGGYEQYFGPGTRLTVT.

The chain links TRBV5-1 to TRBJ2-6; TCRdb gives TRBD2 as the D gene, but with no DNA this cannot be confirmed. Germline-derived CDR1 and CDR2 are SGHRS and YFSETQ. CDR3 length: 17 residues. The CDR3 loop reads CASSFDLAGSGANVLTF. Filled out from reference TRBV5-1 and TRBJ2-6, the complete variable domain reads KAGVTQTPRYLIKTRGQQVTLSCSPISGHRSVSWYQQTPGQGLQFLFEYFSETQRNKGNFPGRFSGRQFSNSRSEMNVSTLELGDSALYLCASSFDLAGSGANVLTFGAGSRLTVL.

The V call is TRBV2, the J call TRBJ2-2; TCRdb's D call of TRBD2 is untestable without DNA. The CDR3 consists of 15 residues. The germline V gene encodes CDR1 SNHLY and CDR2 FYNNEI. The CDR3 spells CASNRLAGGSGELFF.

The V call is TRBV7-9, the J call TRBJ1-2. This CDR3 region has 14 residues. Germline lookup yields CDR1 SEHNR and CDR2 FQNEAQ (reference sequence). Here the CDR3 reads CASSLAQGGTGYTF.

This sequence joins TRBV28 and TRBJ1-6. Germline assignment: CDR1 MDHEN and CDR2 SYDVKM. The CDR3 spans 12 residues. CDR3 sequence reads: CASSFRDSPLHF.

This chain connects TRBV20-1 to TRBJ2-1; TCRdb's D call, TRBD2, is unchecked because there is no DNA. Germline CDR1 is DFQATT and CDR2 is SNEGSKA (reference sequence). The CDR3 covers 15 residues. CDR3 residues: CSALPIAGSHNEQFF.

The chain has TRBV20-1 and TRBJ2-7. This CDR3 has 11 amino acids. Germline V gene data show CDR1 as DFQATT and CDR2 as SNEGSKA (reference sequence). CDR3 sequence: CSVRVGYEQYF.

This sequence joins TRBV5-4 and TRBJ1-2; as DNA is missing, the TRBD1 call by TCRdb cannot be tested. The CDR3 sequence is 15 residues long. Germline assignment: CDR1 SGHNT and CDR2 YYREEE (reference sequence). This CDR3 is CASSSQVVGSYGYTF.

V gene TRBV12-3 or TRBV12-4 combines with J gene TRBJ1-5; TCRdb returns TRBD1, unconfirmable since there is no DNA. This CDR3 has 14 amino acids. This chain's CDR3 is CASSSGQFNQPQHF.

The genes are TRBV5-1 and TRBJ2-3; TCRdb proposes TRBD2, but this gene call is untestable without DNA. Germline V gene lookup returns CDR1 SGHRS and CDR2 YFSETQ. The CDR3 covers 16 residues. The chain's CDR3 is CASRGLAGGPADTQYF.

The chain couples TRBV10-1 to TRBJ2-1; TCRdb's D call of TRBD2 is untestable without DNA. In germline, CDR1 is WNHNN, CDR2 SYGVQD (reference sequence). This CDR3 comprises 13 residues. CDR3 sequence: CASSPRRVHEQFF.

The CDR3 sequence is CASRTVSEEGYTF. The chain has TRBV5-8 and TRBJ1-2. There are 13 residues in the CDR3. Germline V gene lookup returns CDR1 SGHTS and CDR2 YDEGEE.

J is TRBJ2-1 and V is TRBV7-3. This CDR3 spans 15 amino acids. CDR1 is SGHTA, CDR2 FQGTGA, per germline. CDR3 amino acids: CASSLSGPNHNEQFF.

This sequence joins TRBV7-9 and TRBJ1-4; TCRdb selects TRBD1, and the lack of DNA leaves this call unchecked. The CDR3 length is 16 residues. Per the germline V gene, CDR1 is SEHNR and CDR2 is FQNEAQ (reference sequence). The CDR3 is CASSLGAGQFNEKLFF.

The J gene is TRBJ1-1, the V gene TRBV12-3 or TRBV12-4; checking the TCRdb D call of TRBD1 is not possible without DNA. CDR3 length equals 16 residues. This CDR3 reads CASSSGARSGGTEAFF.

V is TRBV4-1 and J is TRBJ2-2; checking the TCRdb D call of TRBD1 is not possible without DNA. Germline CDR1 is MGHRA and CDR2 is YSYEKL. The CDR3 runs 18 residues. The CDR3 loop reads CASSQGLAGEVNTGELFF.